The clone carrying this T cell receptor beta chain was seen a handful of times. Its antigen is as yet unknown. The data were obtained in a study of T cells after yellow fever vaccination. The overall study: The fractions with low cell numbers were processed using SMART-Seq v4 Ultra Low Input.

Template switching by 5'RACE produced TCR cDNA, adding a universal primer site and UMIs. TCRdb reanalysed the 5' RACE reads using MiXCR and keeps one entry per CDR3 protein. The sample contains 450,000 to 650,000 distinct CDR3 sequences, 21% of which appear only once. Notes on the study in general: Clones from primary vaccination mostly reappeared after the booster (about 97% CD4, under 90% CD8). A weaker but faster secondary response was observed, peaking on day 5 versus 15.

This material consisted of PBMCs, taken roughly 20 days after the first yellow fever vaccination. The sequence derives from a young man who received the YFV17D yellow fever vaccine.

In DNA form, the CDR3 reads TGCAGCGTTAACAGGGGGGTTGCCACCGGGGAGCTGTTTTTT. It translates to CSVNRGVATGELFF. The chain couples TRBV29-1 to TRBJ2-2, with TRBD1 matching over 8 bases. After removal of 5 bases from V and 4 bases from J, the junction contained 6 bases not matched to a gene. The CDR3 covers 14 residues. Germline CDR1 and CDR2: SQVTM and ANQGSEA.